This T cell receptor beta chain derives from a study of T-cell memory formation after mild COVID-19. This clonotype was seen at least ten times. UMIs and sample barcodes were carried by the TCR alpha and TCR beta cDNA libraries that 5'RACE produced using constant-segment primers. Each CDR3 protein is one row after TCRdb ran MiXCR on the 5' RACE reads. The sample holds approximately 390,000 distinct CDR3 sequences, roughly 15% seen once. The CDR3 spans 15 residues. CDR1 is SGHTA and CDR2 is FQGNSA in the germline V gene. Between the trimmed V and J ends, which lost 5 bases and 8 bases, there was a span of 18 bases.

The genes are TRBV7-2 and TRBJ1-4; D ambiguous. The TCR comes from a man aged 18 to 29 who had mild COVID-19 (a few samples of this study predate the infection). Cell type and time point are not known. The specimen sequenced was PBMCs or a T cell subset sorted from them (not recorded which). The CDR3 nucleotides read TGTGCCAGCAGCCCGTTACACCTCCGAGGGGAAAAACTGTTTTTT. It yields the protein CASSPLHLRGEKLFF.